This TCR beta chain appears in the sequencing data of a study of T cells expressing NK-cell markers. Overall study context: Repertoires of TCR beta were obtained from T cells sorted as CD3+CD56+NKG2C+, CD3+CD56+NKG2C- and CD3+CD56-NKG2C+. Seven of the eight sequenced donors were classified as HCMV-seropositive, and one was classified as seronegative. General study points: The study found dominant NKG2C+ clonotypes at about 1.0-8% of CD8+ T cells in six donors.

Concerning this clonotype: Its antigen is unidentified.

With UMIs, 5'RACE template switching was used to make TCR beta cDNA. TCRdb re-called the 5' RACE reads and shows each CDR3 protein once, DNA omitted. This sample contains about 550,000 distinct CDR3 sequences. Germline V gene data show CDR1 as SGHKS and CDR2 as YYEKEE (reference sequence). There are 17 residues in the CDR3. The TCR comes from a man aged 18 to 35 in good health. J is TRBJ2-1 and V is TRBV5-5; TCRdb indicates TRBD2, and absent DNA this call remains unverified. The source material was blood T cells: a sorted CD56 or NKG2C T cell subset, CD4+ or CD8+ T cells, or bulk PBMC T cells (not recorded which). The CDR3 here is CASSRDSGTSGQNEQFF.